This entry describes one TCR beta chain. Its antigen is as yet unknown. The data were taken from a study of cytomegalovirus exposure and HLA in healthy donors. Overall study findings and caveats: Productive status was seen about 90% or about 30% of the time for most TCR beta V segments in an earlier analysis.

Deletions cut 7 bases from V and 4 bases from J, with 13 bases between. Germline CDR1 SEHNR, CDR2 FQNEAQ (reference sequence). The CDR3 contains 13 residues. Amplification used 60 Vbeta primers and 13 Jbeta primers. Assay: immunoSEQ multiplex PCR; the TCRdb copy retains only in-frame clones and omits some. The sample lists about 100,000 clones, roughly four fifths occurring once. The specimen sequenced was PBMCs. The chain joins TRBV7-9 to TRBJ1-1; perhaps TRBD1 as D (6 bases). The TCR comes from a woman in her sixties or seventies in good health and CMV-seropositive. The CDR3 DNA is TGTGCCAGCACATTCCAAGGGGGCACTGAAGCTTTCTTT. It is translated as CASTFQGGTEAFF.